This is a list of T cell receptor beta chains from one sample in a study of cytomegalovirus exposure and HLA in healthy donors. Generated by immunoSEQ multiplex PCR, the TCRdb table keeps only in-frame clones and is missing some. The sample lists roughly 120,000 clones, around 80% occurring once. The sequenced sample was PBMCs. Receptor source: a man in his thirties or forties in good health and CMV-seropositive. Each CDR3 is given with its conserved first and last residue. Fields, in order: CDR3 DNA, CDR3 protein, J gene, V gene, D gene, clone size. A D gene is named only where the DNA matches it firmly. The listing skips clone size in some rows; elsewhere it reads once, few, many or a size class.

DNA: TGTGCCAGCAGCCGCGGGACGAGAGTAAACACCGGGGAGCTGTTTTTT
CDR3: CASSRGTRVNTGELFF
J: TRBJ2-2
V: TRBV5-8
D: .
size: .

DNA: TGCGCCAGCAGCCAAGATCTTGTGGCATCGAACACTGAAGCTTTCTTT
CDR3: CASSQDLVASNTEAFF
J: TRBJ1-1
V: TRBV4-3
D: .
size: .

DNA: TGTGCCAGCAGTGGGGACGGGGGGTTTTATTATGGCTACACCTTC
CDR3: CASSGDGGFYYGYTF
J: TRBJ1-2
V: TRBV7-9
D: .
size: few

DNA: TGTGCCAGCGGGACAGGGTTAGGGGGTCAGCCCCAGCATTTT
CDR3: CASGTGLGGQPQHF
J: TRBJ1-5
V: TRBV27
D: TRBD1
size: .

DNA: TGTGTCTCTCAAACCCTGGGGGGAGGGAGCACAGATACGCAGTATTTT
CDR3: CVSQTLGGGSTDTQYF
J: TRBJ2-3
V: TRBV28
D: TRBD2
size: once

DNA: TGCGCCAGCAGCTTGTCAGACAGGGTAGGAGATACGCAGTATTTT
CDR3: CASSLSDRVGDTQYF
J: TRBJ2-3
V: TRBV5-1
D: TRBD1
size: few

DNA: TGTGCCAGCAGCCAAGACGGGACAGGGGGAGCTCAGCCCCAGCATTTT
CDR3: CASSQDGTGGAQPQHF
J: TRBJ1-5
V: TRBV4-2
D: TRBD1
size: few

DNA: TGTGCCAGCATCCCGGACAGGGGGGTTGAAGCTTTCTTT
CDR3: CASIPDRGVEAFF
J: TRBJ1-1
V: TRBV6-5
D: TRBD1
size: .

DNA: TGTGCCAGCAGTTTATATTGGACTAGCGGGGGGGGTGGAGAGACCCAGTACTTC
CDR3: CASSLYWTSGGGGETQYF
J: TRBJ2-5
V: TRBV27
D: TRBD2
size: .

DNA: TGTGCCAGGAGGGAGGGCGGGGACTCCTACGAGCAGTACTTC
CDR3: CARREGGDSYEQYF
J: TRBJ2-7
V: TRBV2
D: TRBD2
size: .

DNA: TGTGCCATCAGTGAGATGGGACTAGCGGTGTACAATGAGCAGTTCTTC
CDR3: CAISEMGLAVYNEQFF
J: TRBJ2-1
V: TRBV10-3
D: TRBD2
size: .

DNA: TGTGCCAGCAGCGTAAACCCAGGGGGCTTCTACGAGCAGTACTTC
CDR3: CASSVNPGGFYEQYF
J: TRBJ2-7
V: TRBV9
D: TRBD1
size: .

DNA: TGTGCCACCAGCAGCTATGGAAACACCATATATTTT
CDR3: CATSSYGNTIYF
J: TRBJ1-3
V: TRBV15
D: .
size: .

DNA: TGTGCCAGCAGTGATCCAGGGCACAATGAGCAGTTCTTC
CDR3: CASSDPGHNEQFF
J: TRBJ2-1
V: TRBV2
D: .
size: few

DNA: TGTCAGCAGAACAGGGGGGAACACAATGAGCAGTTCTTC
CDR3: CQQNRGEHNEQFF
J: TRBJ2-1
V: TRBV7-8
D: TRBD1
size: .

DNA: TGTGCCAGCAGTGAAGCGCCAGAGCTAGACAGCTACTTC
CDR3: CASSEAPELDSYF
J: TRBJ2-7
V: TRBV6-1
D: .
size: .

DNA: TGTGCCAGCAGCTCCAAGATGGACAATTCCTACGAGCAGTACTTC
CDR3: CASSSKMDNSYEQYF
J: TRBJ2-7
V: TRBV7-6
D: .
size: .

DNA: TGTGCCAGCAGTTCGTTAGGGAACGGGGGGGGCTACACCTTC
CDR3: CASSSLGNGGGYTF
J: TRBJ1-2
V: TRBV27
D: .
size: .

DNA: TGTGCCAGCAGTTTATATAGTGGGGCTAACTACGAGCAGTACTTC
CDR3: CASSLYSGANYEQYF
J: TRBJ2-7
V: TRBV28
D: .
size: .

DNA: TGTGCCAGCAGCAAGACTAGGTATTCTAGCACAGATACGCAGTATTTT
CDR3: CASSKTRYSSTDTQYF
J: TRBJ2-3
V: TRBV5-6
D: .
size: .

DNA: TGTGCCAGCAGCTTTAGCCAGGGGAAAAGCGAGCAGTACTTC
CDR3: CASSFSQGKSEQYF
J: TRBJ2-7
V: TRBV7-9
D: .
size: .

DNA: TGTGCCAGCAGTTACTCGCAGGCAGGGCAACGCCATGAGCAGTTCTTC
CDR3: CASSYSQAGQRHEQFF
J: TRBJ2-1
V: TRBV6-6
D: .
size: .

DNA: TGTGCCAGCAGCCCTAACCGAAACAATGAGCAGTTCTTC
CDR3: CASSPNRNNEQFF
J: TRBJ2-1
V: TRBV7-3
D: .
size: .

DNA: TGTGCCAGCAGACCCCTAGGGAGAGACGAGGGCTACACCTTC
CDR3: CASRPLGRDEGYTF
J: TRBJ1-2
V: TRBV5-4
D: .
size: .

DNA: TGCGCCAGCAGCGGGGGACAGGGGTTGGGCACTGAAGCTTTCTTT
CDR3: CASSGGQGLGTEAFF
J: TRBJ1-1
V: TRBV5-1
D: TRBD1
size: once

DNA: TGTGCCTGGAGTGAAGCAGGGGACGAGCAGTACTTC
CDR3: CAWSEAGDEQYF
J: TRBJ2-7
V: TRBV30
D: .
size: .

DNA: TGTGCCAGCAGTATGTCCGGGTTTAACTATGGCTACACCTTC
CDR3: CASSMSGFNYGYTF
J: TRBJ1-2
V: TRBV28
D: .
size: .

DNA: TGTGCCAGCAGTTTATTGGGGGGTAGGGAAAAACTGTTTTTT
CDR3: CASSLLGGREKLFF
J: TRBJ1-4
V: TRBV27
D: .
size: once

DNA: TGTGCCAGCAGCTTAGTTACTAGCGGGAATACAGATACGCAGTATTTT
CDR3: CASSLVTSGNTDTQYF
J: TRBJ2-3
V: TRBV7-6
D: TRBD2
size: .

DNA: TGTGCTAGTGGTTTGGTACTAGGAGGTCACGAGCAGTACTTC
CDR3: CASGLVLGGHEQYF
J: TRBJ2-7
V: TRBV12-5
D: .
size: .

DNA: TGTGCCAGCAGCGTAGATCCTAGCGGCACAGATACGCAGTATTTT
CDR3: CASSVDPSGTDTQYF
J: TRBJ2-3
V: TRBV9
D: .
size: .

DNA: TGTGCCAGTAGGCTCGCGGGTTTAGGAGGTGGGGCCAACGTCCTGACTTTC
CDR3: CASRLAGLGGGANVLTF
J: TRBJ2-6
V: TRBV19
D: .
size: once

DNA: TGCAGCGTTGTAAGGCCAGCGTCTTTCAACGAGCAGTACTTC
CDR3: CSVVRPASFNEQYF
J: TRBJ2-7
V: TRBV29-1
D: .
size: once

DNA: TGTGCCAGCAGTCACCCTAGCGGGGGTTTCTACAATGAGCAGTTCTTC
CDR3: CASSHPSGGFYNEQFF
J: TRBJ2-1
V: TRBV13
D: TRBD2
size: .

DNA: TGTGCCAGCAGCCCCCCCAGAAAGTACGAGCAGTACTTC
CDR3: CASSPPRKYEQYF
J: TRBJ2-7
V: TRBV7-9
D: .
size: .

DNA: TGCGCCAGCAGCCCGGGACAAGGGGAACAGCCCCAGCATTTT
CDR3: CASSPGQGEQPQHF
J: TRBJ1-5
V: TRBV4-3
D: .
size: .

DNA: TGTGCCAGCAGCGTAGGTGCCGGAGTGCTGCAGTTCTTC
CDR3: CASSVGAGVLQFF
J: TRBJ2-1
V: TRBV9
D: .
size: .

DNA: TGTGCCAGCAGCTTAAGAGAGAACACCGGGGAGCTGTTTTTT
CDR3: CASSLRENTGELFF
J: TRBJ2-2
V: TRBV7-3
D: .
size: .

DNA: TGTGCCAGCAGTCCCCGGACAGGGGAACACGAGCAGTACTTC
CDR3: CASSPRTGEHEQYF
J: TRBJ2-7
V: TRBV27
D: TRBD1
size: .

DNA: TGTGCCAGCAGCTTCCGCAGGGAAGGCGATGAAAAACTGTTTTTT
CDR3: CASSFRREGDEKLFF
J: TRBJ1-4
V: TRBV7-9
D: .
size: few